The clone carrying this T cell receptor (beta chain) was detected only a few times. Its antigen remains unknown. The data belong to a study of memory CD4+ T cells and cytomegalovirus serostatus. Across the study: Of the healthy Belgian adults, 9 or 10 were CMV seropositive and about 24 seronegative. General study results and limits: Repertoires predicted CMV serostatus with median bootstrapped AUC of roughly 0.96.

Only in-frame clones appear in the TCRdb table, and some are missing; sequencing was by immunoSEQ multiplex PCR. This sample has 56,000 or so clones; roughly 87% occur once, and the top ten carry approximately 0.4%. This CDR3 region has 14 residues. Trimming left V 5 bases short and J 6 bases short, with 16 bases between. Looked up from germline, CDR1 is LNHDA and CDR2 is SQIVND (reference sequence). The sort gate was single viable CD3+CD4+CD8-CD45RO+ cells for memory CD4+ T cells. The sample taken for sequencing was memory CD4+ T cells from blood. J is TRBJ1-1 and V is TRBV19; no clear D gene. This sequence was found in an adult in good health and CMV-seronegative. Here the CDR3 reads CASSSPDGNPEAFF. The CDR3 DNA is TGTGCCAGTAGTTCCCCGGACGGAAACCCTGAAGCTTTCTTT.